This TCR beta chain was captured by sequencing in a study of response to subunit inactivated influenza vaccine. Findings and caveats of the study: Each seasonal flu vaccination may recruit only limited new T cells, authors suggested.

Turning to this clonotype: What it binds is unknown.

TCRdb itself ran the RT-PCR reads through MiXCR, one entry per CDR3 protein. This table holds about 530,000 distinct CDR3 sequences, roughly 12% found once. V shed 6 bases, J shed 7 bases, and the junction held 10 bases outside the gene matches. Germline V gene lookup returns CDR1 SQVTM and CDR2 ANQGSEA. This CDR3 region has 13 residues. This clonotype was sampled from a man aged 45-65 years who received an inactivated influenza vaccine. This sample comprised PBMCs from blood, obtained on the day of vaccination. J is TRBJ2-7 and V is TRBV29-1; 9 bases are shared with TRBD1. CDR3 nucleotide sequence: TGCAGCGTGGCCGAGGGGACAGGGCTGGAGCAGTACTTC. This gives the protein CSVAEGTGLEQYF.